This T cell receptor beta chain derives from a study of cytomegalovirus exposure and HLA in healthy donors. The sample holds a few counts of this clone. Its antigen remains unidentified. The CDR3 runs to 14 residues. Germline assignment: CDR1 SGHTA and CDR2 FQGTGA. After removal of 5 bases from V and 4 bases from J, the junction contained 8 bases not matched to a gene. PCR employed 60 Vbeta and 13 Jbeta primers. Clones were sequenced by immunoSEQ multiplex PCR, and TCRdb holds only the in-frame ones, with some missing. This table has about 160,000 clones, around three quarters appearing once. As for the donors, each was a healthy bone marrow donor. Overall study results and limits: With high specificity and sensitivity, the classifier reportedly diagnosed cytomegalovirus status.

The chain combines TRBV7-3 with TRBJ2-7; 7 bases align to TRBD1. Sequencing used PBMCs. The TCR originated in a man younger than 45 in good health and CMV-seropositive. The CDR3 sequence is CASSNGQGEYEQYF. CDR3 bases: TGTGCCAGCAGCAACGGGCAGGGGGAATACGAGCAGTACTTC.